Here is one T cell receptor (beta chain) with its context. Its target is unknown. The CDR3 is 13 amino acids. TCRdb derives one entry per CDR3 protein from the 5' RACE reads, leaving out DNA. The listing contains roughly 200,000 distinct CDR3 sequences. This entry comes from a study of monozygotic twins with inflammatory bowel disease. Study-level points and caveats: IBD patients exhibited fewer clonotypes shared with other individuals than healthy twins, particularly with disease activity.

The clonotype comes from a human donor with ulcerative colitis or Crohn's disease, or a healthy co-twin of an affected twin (not recorded which). The rearrangement joins TRBV12-3 or TRBV12-4 to TRBJ1-4; TCRdb's D call, TRBD1, is unchecked because there is no DNA. The source material was blood. The CDR3 reads CASQRRGNEKLFF.